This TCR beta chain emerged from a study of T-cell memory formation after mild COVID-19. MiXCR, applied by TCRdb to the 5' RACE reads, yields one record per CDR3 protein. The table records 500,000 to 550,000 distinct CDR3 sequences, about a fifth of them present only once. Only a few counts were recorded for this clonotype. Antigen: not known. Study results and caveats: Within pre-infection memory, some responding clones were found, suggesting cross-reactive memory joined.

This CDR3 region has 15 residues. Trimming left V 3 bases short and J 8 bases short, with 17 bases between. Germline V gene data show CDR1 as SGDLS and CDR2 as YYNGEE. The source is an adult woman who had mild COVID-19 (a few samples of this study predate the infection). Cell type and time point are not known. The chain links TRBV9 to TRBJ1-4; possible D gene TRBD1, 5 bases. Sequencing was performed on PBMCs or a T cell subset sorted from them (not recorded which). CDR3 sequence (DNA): TGTGCCAGCAGCGCCGGGGCAGGGAAAGGCGAAAAACTGTTTTTT. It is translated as CASSAGAGKGEKLFF.